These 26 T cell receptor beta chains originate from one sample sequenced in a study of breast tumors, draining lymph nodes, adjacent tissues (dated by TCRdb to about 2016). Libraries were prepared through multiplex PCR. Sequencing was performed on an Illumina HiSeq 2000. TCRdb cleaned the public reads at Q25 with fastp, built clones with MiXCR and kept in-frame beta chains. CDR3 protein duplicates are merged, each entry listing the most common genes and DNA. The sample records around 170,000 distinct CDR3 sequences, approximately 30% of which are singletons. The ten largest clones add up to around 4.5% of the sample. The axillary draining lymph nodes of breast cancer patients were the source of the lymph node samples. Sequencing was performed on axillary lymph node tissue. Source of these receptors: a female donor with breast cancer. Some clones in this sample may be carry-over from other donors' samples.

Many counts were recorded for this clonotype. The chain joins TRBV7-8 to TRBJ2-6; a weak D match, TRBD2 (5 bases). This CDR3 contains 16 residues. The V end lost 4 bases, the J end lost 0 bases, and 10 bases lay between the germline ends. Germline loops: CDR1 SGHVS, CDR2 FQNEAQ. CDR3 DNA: TGTGCCAGCAGCTGGAGAGGGAACTCTGGGGCCAACGTCCTGACTTTC. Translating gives CASSWRGNSGANVLTF.

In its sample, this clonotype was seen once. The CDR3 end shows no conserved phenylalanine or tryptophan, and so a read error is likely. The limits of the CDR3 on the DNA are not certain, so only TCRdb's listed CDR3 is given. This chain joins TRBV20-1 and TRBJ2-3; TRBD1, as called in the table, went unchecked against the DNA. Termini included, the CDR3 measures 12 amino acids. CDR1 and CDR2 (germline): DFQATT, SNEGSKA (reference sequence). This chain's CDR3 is CSARDRTDTPYL.

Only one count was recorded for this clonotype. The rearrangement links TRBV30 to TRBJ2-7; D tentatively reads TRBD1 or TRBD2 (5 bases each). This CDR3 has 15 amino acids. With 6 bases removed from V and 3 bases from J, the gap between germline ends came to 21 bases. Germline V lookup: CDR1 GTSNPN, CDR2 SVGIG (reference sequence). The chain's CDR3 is CACNLPRDGRYEQYF. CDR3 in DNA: TGTGCCTGTAACCTCCCCCGGGACGGCCGCTACGAGCAGTACTTC.

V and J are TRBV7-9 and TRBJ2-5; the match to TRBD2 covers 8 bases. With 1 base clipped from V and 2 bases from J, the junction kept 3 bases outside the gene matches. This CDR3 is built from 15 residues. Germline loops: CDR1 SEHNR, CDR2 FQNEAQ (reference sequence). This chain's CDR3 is CASSLGSGGQETQYF. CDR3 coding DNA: TGTGCCAGCAGCTTAGGATCGGGGGGGCAAGAGACCCAGTACTTC.

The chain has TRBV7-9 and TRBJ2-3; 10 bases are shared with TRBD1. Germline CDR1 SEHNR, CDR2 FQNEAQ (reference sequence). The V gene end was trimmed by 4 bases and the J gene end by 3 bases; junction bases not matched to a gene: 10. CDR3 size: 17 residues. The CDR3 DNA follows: TGTGCCAGCAGCTCCAGACAGGGGGCCTCGCTTACAGATACGCAGTATTTT. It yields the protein CASSSRQGASLTDTQYF.

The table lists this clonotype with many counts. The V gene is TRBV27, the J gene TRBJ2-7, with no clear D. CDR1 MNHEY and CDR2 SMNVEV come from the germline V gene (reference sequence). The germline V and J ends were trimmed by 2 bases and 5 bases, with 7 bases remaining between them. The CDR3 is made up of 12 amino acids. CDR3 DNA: TGTGCCAGCAGTTTAACGCCCGACGAGCAGTACTTC. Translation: CASSLTPDEQYF.

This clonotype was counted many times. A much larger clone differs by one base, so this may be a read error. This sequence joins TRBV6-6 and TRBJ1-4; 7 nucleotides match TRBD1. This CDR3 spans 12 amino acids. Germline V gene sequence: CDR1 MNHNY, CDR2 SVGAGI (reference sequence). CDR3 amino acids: CASSHRDRVEIF. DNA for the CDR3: TGTGCCAGCAGTCACCGCGACAGGGTCGAGATTTTT.

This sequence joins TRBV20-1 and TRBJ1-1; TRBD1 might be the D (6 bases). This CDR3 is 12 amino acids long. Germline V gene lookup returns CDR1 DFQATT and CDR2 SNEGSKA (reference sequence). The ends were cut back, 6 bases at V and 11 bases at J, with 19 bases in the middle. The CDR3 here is CSAHVGGRGAFF. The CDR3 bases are TGCAGTGCGCACGTCGGGGGCCGTGGTGCTTTCTTT.

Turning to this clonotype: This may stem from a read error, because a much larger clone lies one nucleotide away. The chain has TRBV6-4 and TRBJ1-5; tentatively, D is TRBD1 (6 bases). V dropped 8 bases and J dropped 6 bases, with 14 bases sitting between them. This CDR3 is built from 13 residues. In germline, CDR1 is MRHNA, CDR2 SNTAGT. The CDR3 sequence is CASETGPSQPQHF. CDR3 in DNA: TGTGCCAGCGAGACAGGTCCTTCTCAGCCCCAGCATTTT.

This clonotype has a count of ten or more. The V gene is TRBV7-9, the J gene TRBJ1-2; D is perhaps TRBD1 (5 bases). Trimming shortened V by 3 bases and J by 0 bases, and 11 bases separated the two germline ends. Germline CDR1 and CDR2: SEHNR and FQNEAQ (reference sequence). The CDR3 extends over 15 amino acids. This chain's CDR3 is CASSFPLRANYGYTF. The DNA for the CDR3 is TGTGCCAGCAGCTTTCCCCTCAGGGCTAACTATGGCTACACCTTC.

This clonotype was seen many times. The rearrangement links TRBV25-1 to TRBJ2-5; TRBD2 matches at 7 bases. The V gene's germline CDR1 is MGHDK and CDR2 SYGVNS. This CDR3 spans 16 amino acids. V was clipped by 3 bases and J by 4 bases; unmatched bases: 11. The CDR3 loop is CASSDGSGGSLETQYF. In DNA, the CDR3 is TGTGCCAGCAGTGACGGATCGGGGGGTAGTTTAGAGACCCAGTACTTC.

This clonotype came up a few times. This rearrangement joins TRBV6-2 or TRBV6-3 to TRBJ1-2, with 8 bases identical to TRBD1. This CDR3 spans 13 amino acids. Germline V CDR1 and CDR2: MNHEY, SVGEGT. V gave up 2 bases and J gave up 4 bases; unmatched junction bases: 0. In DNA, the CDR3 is TGTGCCAGCAGTTACGACAGGGGCTATGGCTACACCTTC. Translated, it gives CASSYDRGYGYTF.

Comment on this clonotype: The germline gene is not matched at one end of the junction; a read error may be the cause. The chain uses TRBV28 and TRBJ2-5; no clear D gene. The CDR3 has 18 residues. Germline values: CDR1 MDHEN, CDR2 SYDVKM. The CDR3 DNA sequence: TGTGCCAGCAGCACCCAAAGGTCGCTTACTTGGTACCATGAGACCCAGTACTTC. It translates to CASSTQRSLTWYHETQYF.

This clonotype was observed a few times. The CDR3 DNA follows: TGTGCCAGCAGCGCTACCGGGACGGCCAACACTGAAGCTTTCTTT. This gives the protein CASSATGTANTEAFF. The chain joins TRBV9 to TRBJ1-1; TRBD1 is a possible D gene (5 bases). The V end lost 3 bases, the J end lost 2 bases, and 14 bases lay between the germline ends. CDR3 length: 15 amino acids. Germline CDR1 reads SGDLS; CDR2 reads YYNGEE.

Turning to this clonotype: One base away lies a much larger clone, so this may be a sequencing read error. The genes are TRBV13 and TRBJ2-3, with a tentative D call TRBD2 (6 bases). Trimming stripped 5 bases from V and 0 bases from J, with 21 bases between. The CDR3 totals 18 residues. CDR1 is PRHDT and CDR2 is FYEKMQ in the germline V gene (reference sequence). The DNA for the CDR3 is TGTGCCAGCAGCCTTATGGGGGGTTGGGGAAGTAGCACAGATACGCAGTATTTT. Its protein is CASSLMGGWGSSTDTQYF.

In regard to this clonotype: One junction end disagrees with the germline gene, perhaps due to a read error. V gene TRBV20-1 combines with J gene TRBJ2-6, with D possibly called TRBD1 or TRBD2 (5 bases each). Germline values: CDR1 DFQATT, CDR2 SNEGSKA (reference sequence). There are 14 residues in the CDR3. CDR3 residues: CSARGSFGATVLTF. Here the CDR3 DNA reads TGCAGTGCTAGGGGGTCTTTCGGGGCCACCGTCCTGACTTTC.

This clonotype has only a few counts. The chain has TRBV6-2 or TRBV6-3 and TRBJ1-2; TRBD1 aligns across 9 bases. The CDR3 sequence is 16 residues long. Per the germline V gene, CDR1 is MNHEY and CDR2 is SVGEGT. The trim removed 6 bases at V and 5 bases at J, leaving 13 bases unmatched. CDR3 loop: CASRRRQGGPRYGYTF. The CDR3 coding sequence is TGTGCCAGCAGGAGAAGACAGGGGGGGCCTCGGTATGGCTACACCTTC.

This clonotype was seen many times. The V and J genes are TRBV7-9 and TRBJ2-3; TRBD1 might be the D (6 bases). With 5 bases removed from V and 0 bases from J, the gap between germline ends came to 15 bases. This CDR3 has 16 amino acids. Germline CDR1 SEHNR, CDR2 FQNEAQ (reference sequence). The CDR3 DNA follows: TGTGCCAGCAGCCAAGTACAGGGCCCTAGCACAGATACGCAGTATTTT. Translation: CASSQVQGPSTDTQYF.

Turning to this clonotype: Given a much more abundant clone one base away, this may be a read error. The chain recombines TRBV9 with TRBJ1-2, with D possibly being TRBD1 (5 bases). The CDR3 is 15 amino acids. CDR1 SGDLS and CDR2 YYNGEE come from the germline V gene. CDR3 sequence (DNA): TGTGCCAGCAGCCCCGACGGGGGACTGAACTATGGCTCCACCTTC. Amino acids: CASSPDGGLNYGSTF.

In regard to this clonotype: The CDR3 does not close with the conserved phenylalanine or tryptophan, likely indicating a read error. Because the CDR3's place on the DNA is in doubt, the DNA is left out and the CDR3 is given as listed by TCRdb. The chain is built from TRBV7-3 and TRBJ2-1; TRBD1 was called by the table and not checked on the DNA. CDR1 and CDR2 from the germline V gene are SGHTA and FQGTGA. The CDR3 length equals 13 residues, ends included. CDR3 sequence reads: CASRSPPGNEQLL.

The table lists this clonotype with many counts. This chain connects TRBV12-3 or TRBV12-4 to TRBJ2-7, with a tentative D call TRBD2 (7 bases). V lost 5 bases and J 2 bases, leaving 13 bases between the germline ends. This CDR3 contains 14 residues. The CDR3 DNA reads TGTGCCAGCAGTGGGGGGGCGACTCCCTACGAGCAGTACTTC. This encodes CASSGGATPYEQYF.

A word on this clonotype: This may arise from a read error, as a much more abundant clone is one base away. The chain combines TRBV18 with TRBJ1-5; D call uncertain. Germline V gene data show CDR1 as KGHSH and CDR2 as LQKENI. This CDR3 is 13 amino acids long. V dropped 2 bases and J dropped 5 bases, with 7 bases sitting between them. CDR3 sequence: CASSPEFDQPQHF. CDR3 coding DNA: TGTGCCAGCTCACCAGAGTTCGATCAGCCCCAGCATTTT.

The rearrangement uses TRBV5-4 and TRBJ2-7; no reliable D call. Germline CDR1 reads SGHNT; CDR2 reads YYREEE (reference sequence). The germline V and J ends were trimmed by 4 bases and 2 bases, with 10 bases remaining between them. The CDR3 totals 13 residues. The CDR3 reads CASSQEAAYEQYF. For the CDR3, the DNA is TGTGCCAGCAGCCAAGAGGCGGCCTACGAGCAGTACTTC.

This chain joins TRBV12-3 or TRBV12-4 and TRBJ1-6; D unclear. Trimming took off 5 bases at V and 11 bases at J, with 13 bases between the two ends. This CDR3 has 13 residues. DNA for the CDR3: TGTGCCAGCAGTCCGAGACACTTGGCACCCCTCCACTTT. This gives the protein CASSPRHLAPLHF.

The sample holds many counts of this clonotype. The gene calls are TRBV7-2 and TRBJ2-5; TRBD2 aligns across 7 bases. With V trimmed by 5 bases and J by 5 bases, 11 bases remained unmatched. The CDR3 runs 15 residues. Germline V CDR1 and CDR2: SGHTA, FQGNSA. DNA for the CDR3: TGTGCCAGCAGCCCCCGGGGACTATCCGCGGAGACCCAGTACTTC. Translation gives CASSPRGLSAETQYF.

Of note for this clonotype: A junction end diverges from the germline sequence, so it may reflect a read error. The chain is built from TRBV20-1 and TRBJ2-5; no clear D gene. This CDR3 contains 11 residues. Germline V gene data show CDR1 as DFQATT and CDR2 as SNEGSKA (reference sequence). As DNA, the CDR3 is TGCAGTGCTAGGCGATCGAGACTCCAGTCCTTC. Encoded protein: CSARRSRLQSF.